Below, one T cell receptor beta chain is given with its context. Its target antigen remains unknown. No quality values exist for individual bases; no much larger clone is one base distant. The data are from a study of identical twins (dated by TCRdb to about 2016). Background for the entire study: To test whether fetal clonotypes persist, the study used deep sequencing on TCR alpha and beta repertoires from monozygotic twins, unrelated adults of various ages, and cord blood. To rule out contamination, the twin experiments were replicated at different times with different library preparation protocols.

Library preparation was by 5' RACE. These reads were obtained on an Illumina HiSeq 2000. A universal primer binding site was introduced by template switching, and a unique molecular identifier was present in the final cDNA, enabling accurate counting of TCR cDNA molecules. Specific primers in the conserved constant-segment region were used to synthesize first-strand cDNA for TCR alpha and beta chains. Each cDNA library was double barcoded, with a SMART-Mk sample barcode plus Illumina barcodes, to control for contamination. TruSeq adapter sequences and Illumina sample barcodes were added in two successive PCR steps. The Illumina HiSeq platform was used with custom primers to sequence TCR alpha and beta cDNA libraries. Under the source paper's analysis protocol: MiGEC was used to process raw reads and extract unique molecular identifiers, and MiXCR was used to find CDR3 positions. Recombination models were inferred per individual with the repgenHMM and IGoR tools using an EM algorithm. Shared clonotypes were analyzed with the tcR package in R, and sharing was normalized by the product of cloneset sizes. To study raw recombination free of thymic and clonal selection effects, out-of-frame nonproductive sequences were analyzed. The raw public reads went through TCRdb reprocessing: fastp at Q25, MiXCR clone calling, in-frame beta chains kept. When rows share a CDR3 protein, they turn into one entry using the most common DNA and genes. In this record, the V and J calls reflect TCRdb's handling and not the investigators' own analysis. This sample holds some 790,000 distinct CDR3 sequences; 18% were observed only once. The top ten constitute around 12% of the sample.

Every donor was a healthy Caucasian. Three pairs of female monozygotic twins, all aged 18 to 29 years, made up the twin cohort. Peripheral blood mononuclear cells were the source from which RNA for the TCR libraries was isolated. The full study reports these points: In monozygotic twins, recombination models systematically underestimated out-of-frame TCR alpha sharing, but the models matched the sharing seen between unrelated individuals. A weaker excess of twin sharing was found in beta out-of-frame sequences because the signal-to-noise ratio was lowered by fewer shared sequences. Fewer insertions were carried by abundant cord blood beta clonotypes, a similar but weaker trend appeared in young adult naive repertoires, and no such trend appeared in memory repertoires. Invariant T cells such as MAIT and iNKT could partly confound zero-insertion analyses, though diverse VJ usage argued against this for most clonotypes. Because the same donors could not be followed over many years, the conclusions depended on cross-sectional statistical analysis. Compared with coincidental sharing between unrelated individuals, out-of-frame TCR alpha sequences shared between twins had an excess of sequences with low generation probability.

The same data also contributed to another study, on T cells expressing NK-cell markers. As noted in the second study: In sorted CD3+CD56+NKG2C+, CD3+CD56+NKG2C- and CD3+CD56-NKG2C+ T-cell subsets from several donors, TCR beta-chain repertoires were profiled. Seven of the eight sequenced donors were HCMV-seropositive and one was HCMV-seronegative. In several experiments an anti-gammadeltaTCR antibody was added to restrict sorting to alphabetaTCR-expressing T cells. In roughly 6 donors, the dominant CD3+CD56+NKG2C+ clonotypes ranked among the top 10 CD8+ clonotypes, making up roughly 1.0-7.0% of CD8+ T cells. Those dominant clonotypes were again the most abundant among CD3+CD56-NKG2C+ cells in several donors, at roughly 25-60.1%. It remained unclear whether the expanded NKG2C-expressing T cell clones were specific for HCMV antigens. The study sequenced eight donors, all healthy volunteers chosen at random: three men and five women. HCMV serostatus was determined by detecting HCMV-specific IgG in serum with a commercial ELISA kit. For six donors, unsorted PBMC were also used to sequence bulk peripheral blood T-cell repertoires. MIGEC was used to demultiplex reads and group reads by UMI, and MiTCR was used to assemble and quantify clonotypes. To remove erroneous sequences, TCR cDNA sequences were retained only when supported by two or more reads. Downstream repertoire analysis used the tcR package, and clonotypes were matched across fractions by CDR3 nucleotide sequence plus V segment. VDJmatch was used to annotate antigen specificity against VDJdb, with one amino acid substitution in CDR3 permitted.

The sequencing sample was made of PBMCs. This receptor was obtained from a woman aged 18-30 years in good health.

CDR3 reads: CASSQDSSGRREQYF. The DNA is as follows: TGCGCCAGCAGCCAAGATTCTAGCGGGAGACGCGAGCAGTACTTC. The V and J genes are TRBV4-3 and TRBJ2-7; TRBD2 lines up with 10 middle nucleotides. For this chain, trimming is 0 bases at the V end and 6 bases at the J end, and the number of junction bases without a gene match is 5. The germline V gene yields LGHNA for CDR1 and YSLEER for CDR2. CDR3 length: 15 amino acids, cysteine to phenylalanine. Left in the record is the CDR3 DNA by itself, 45 bases read in frame from the first base.